The text below deals with one T cell receptor (beta chain). This sample was included in a study of blood T cell repertoires in COVID-19. Study overall: Researchers got acute and convalescent COVID-19 samples from the United States, Italy and Spain. T cells, B-cell-depleted T cells, or PBMCs provided the cDNA or gDNA that served as material.

Original data processing: The assay estimated nucleated cells by amplifying reference gene primers. Here immunoSEQ multiplex PCR was the method, and the copy in TCRdb shows in-frame clones only, minus some. V, J and clone size were drawn from that table, and D and trimming were deduced from the DNA. The sample lists under 200,000 clones; 80% were seen once. This CDR3 comprises 14 residues. CDR1 SGHKS and CDR2 YYEKEE come from the germline V gene (reference sequence). The V end lost 0 bases, the J end lost 9 bases, and 15 bases lay between the germline ends. The receptor was derived from a man in his 70s with active or convalescent COVID-19. The specimen was peripheral blood. The V gene is TRBV5-5, the J gene TRBJ1-1, with D possibly being TRBD1 (6 bases). The CDR3 nucleotides are TGTGCCAGCAGCTTGGACAGCACAGGGTCCAAAGCTTTCTTT. This codes for CASSLDSTGSKAFF. The full variable domain, completed using reference TRBV5-5 and TRBJ1-1, is DAGVTQSPTHLIKTRGQQVTLRCSPISGHKSVSWYQQVLGQGPQFIFQYYEKEERGRGNFPDRFSARQFPNYSSELNVNALLLGDSALYLCASSLDSTGSKAFFGQGTRLTVV.